The clone carrying this TCR beta chain has only a few counts. Its antigen is undetermined. The source of the sample is a study of regulatory T cells in long-lasting Graves disease. Construction of TCR beta libraries relied on iRepertoire HTBI primers and on Arm-PCR targeting CDR3 regions. TCRdb reanalysed the multiplex PCR reads using MiXCR and keeps one entry per CDR3 protein. The sample comprises hundreds of thousands of distinct CDR3 sequences, about 18% of which are singletons, and less than 30% rests with the top ten. The sample's time point: persistent/refractory GD, antithyroid drugs over 5 years with positive TRAb. Researchers made the TCR library from RNA that was extracted from PBMCs. General study findings and limits: The researchers studied only peripheral blood, not thyroid tissue. It was in persistent disease that TRBV28, TRBJ1-2 and TRBJ2-5 were favored.

The V gene lost 6 bases and the J gene lost 4 bases, with 24 bases spanning the gap. The CDR3 is 16 amino acids. Per the germline V gene, CDR1 is DFQATT and CDR2 is SNEGSKA (reference sequence). This receptor was obtained from a female donor with Graves disease. The sample was peripheral blood mononuclear cells (PBMCs), taken when the disease was refractory, from a patient treated with antithyroid drugs. J is TRBJ1-1 and V is TRBV20-1, with D possibly TRBD1 on 5 matching bases. The CDR3 DNA follows: TGCAGTGCAAGGGACTCCGGTGGAGTTGGAATCACTGAAGCTTTCTTT. This gives the protein CSARDSGGVGITEAFF.